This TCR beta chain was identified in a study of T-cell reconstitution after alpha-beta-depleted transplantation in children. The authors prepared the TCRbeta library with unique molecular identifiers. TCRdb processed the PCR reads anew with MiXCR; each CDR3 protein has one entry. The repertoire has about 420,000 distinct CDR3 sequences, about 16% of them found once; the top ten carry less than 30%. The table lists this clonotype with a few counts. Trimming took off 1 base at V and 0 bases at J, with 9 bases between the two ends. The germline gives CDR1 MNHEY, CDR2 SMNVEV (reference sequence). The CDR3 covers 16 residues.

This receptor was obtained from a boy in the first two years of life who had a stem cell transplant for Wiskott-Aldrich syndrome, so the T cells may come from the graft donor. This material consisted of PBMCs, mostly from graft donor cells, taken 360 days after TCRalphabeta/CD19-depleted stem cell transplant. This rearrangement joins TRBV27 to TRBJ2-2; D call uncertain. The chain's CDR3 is CASSLLAPSNTGELFF. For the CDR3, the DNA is TGTGCCAGCAGTTTATTGGCGCCCTCGAACACCGGGGAGCTGTTTTTT.